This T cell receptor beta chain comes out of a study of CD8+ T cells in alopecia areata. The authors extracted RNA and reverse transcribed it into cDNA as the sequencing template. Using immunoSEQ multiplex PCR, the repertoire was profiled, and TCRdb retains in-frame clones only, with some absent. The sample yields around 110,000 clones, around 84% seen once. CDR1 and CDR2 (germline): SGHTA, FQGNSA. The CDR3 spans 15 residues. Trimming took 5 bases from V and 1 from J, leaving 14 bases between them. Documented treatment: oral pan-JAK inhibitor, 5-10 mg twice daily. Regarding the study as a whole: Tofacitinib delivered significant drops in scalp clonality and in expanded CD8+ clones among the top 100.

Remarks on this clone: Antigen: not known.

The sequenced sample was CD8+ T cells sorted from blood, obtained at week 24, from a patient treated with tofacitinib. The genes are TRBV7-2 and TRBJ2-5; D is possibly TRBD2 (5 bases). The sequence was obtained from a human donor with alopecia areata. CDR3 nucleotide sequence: TGTGCCAGCAGCCCCCATGAGGGTACCCAAGAGACCCAGTACTTC. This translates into CASSPHEGTQETQYF.